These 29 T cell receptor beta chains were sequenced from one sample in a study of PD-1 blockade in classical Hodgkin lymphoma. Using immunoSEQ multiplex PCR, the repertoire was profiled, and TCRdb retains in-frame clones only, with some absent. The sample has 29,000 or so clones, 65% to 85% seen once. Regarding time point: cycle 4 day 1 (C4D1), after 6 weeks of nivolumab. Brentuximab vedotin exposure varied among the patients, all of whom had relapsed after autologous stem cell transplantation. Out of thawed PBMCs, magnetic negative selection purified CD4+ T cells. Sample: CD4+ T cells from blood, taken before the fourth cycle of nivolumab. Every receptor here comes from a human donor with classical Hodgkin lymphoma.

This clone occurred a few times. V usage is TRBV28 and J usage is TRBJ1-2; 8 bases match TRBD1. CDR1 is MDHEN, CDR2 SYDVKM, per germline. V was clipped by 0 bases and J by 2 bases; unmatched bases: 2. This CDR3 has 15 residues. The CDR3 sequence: CASSLWDRENYGYTF. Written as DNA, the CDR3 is TGTGCCAGCAGTTTATGGGACAGGGAGAACTATGGCTACACCTTC.

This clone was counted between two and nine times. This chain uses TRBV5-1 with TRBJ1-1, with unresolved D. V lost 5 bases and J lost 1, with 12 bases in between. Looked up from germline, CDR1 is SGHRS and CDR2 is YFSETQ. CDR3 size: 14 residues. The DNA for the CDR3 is TGCGCCAGCAGGGCAACCACCGAGAACACTGAAGCTTTCTTT. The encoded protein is CASRATTENTEAFF.

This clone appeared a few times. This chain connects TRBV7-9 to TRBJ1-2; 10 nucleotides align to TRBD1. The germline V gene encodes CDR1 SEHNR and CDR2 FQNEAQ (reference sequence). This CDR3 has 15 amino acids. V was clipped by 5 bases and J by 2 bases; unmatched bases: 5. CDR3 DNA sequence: TGTGCCAGCAGCCCGTCGGGACAGGGGAACTATGGCTACACCTTC. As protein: CASSPSGQGNYGYTF.

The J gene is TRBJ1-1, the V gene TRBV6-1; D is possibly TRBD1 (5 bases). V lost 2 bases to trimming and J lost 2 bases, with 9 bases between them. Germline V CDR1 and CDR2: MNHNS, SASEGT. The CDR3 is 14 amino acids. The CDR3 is CASSERQPNTEAFF. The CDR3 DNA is TGTGCCAGCAGTGAAAGACAGCCTAACACTGAAGCTTTCTTT.

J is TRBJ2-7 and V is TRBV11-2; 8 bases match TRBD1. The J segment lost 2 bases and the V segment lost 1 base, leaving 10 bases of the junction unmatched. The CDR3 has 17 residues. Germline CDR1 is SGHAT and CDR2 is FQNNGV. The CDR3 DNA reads TGTGCCAGCAGCTTAGTTAGGCGAGGACAGGGCGCCTACGAGCAGTACTTC. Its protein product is CASSLVRRGQGAYEQYF.

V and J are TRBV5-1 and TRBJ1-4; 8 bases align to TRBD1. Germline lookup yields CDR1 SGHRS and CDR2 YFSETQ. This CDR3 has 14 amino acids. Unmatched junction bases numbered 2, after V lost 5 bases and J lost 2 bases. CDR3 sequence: CASRQGATNEKLFF. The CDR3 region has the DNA TGCGCCAGCAGGCAGGGGGCGACTAATGAAAAACTGTTTTTT.

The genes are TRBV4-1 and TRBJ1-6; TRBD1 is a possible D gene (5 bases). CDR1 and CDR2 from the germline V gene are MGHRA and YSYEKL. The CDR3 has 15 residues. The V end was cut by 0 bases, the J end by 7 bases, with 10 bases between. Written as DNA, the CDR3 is TGCGCCAGCAGCCAAGATCCGGGGGTAAATTCACCCCTCCACTTT. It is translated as CASSQDPGVNSPLHF.

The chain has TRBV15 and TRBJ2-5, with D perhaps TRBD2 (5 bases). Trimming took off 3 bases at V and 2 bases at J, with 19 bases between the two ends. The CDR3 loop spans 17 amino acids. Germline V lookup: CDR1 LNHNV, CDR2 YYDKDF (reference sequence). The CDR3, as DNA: TGTGCCACCAGCAGTCTATATGAGCGGTTGGGGCAAGAGACCCAGTACTTC. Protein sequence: CATSSLYERLGQETQYF.

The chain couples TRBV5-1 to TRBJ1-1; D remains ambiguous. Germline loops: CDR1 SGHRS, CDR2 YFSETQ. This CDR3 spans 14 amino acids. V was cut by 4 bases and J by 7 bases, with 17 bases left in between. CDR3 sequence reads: CASSPPEAGNEAFF. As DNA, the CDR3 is TGCGCCAGCAGCCCCCCCGAGGCGGGGAATGAAGCTTTCTTT.

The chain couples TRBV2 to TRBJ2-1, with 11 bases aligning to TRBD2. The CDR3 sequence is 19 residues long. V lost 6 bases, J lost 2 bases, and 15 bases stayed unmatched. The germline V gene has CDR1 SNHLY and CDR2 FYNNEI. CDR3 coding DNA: TGTGCCAGCAGCTGGGGGCTAGCGGGGGGCCAAAAAGCCTACAATGAGCAGTTCTTC. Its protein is CASSWGLAGGQKAYNEQFF.

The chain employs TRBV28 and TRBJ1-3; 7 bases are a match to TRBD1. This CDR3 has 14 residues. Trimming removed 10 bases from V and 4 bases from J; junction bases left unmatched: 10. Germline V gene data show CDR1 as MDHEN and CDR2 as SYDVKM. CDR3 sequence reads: CATAQGLRGNTIYF. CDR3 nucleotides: TGTGCCACCGCACAGGGGCTACGAGGAAACACCATATATTTT.

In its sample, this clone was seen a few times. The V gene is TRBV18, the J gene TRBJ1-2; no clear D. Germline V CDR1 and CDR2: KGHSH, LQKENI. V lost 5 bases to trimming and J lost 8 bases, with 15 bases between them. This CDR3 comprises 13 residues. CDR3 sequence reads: CASSGEVGGGYTF. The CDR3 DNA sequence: TGTGCCAGCTCAGGCGAGGTTGGTGGCGGCTACACCTTC. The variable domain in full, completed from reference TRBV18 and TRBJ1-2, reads NAGVMQNPRHLVRRRGQEARLRCSPMKGHSHVYWYRQLPEEGLKFMVYLQKENIIDESGMPKERFSAEFPKEGPSILRIQQVVRGDSAAYFCASSGEVGGGYTFGSGTRLTVV.

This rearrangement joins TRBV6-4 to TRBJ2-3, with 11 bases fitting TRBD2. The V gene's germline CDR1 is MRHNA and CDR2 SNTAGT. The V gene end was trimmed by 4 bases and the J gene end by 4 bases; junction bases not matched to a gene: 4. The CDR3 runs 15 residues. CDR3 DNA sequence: TGTGCCAGCAGTGTCCTAGCGGGGGGAGCAGATACGCAGTATTTT. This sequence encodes CASSVLAGGADTQYF.

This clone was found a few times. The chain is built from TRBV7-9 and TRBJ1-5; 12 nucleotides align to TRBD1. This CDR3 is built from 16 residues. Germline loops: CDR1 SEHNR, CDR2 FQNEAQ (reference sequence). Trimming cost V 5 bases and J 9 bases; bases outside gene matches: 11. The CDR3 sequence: CASSTQGQGANPPQHF. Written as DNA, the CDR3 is TGTGCCAGCAGCACCCAGGGACAGGGGGCGAACCCGCCCCAGCATTTT.

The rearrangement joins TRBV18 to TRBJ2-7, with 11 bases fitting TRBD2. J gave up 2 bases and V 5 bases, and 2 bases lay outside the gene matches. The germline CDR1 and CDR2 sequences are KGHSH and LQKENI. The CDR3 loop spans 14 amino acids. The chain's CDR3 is CASSASGGTYEQYF. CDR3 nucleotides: TGTGCCAGCTCAGCTAGCGGGGGGACCTACGAGCAGTACTTC.

CDR3 DNA: TGTGCCAGCAGCCAGAAGACCGGGACAGTCCCCTACGAGCAGTACTTC. Translated: CASSQKTGTVPYEQYF. The rearrangement links TRBV14 to TRBJ2-7; 7 positions agree with TRBD1. The CDR3 is made up of 16 amino acids. From germline, CDR1 is SGHDN and CDR2 FVKESK. V lost 3 bases to trimming and J lost 2 bases; unmatched junction nucleotides: 10.

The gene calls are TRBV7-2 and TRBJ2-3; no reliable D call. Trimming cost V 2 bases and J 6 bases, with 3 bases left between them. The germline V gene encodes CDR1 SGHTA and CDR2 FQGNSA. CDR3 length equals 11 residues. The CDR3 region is CASSLRDTQYF. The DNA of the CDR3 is TGTGCCAGCAGCTTAAGGGATACGCAGTATTTT.

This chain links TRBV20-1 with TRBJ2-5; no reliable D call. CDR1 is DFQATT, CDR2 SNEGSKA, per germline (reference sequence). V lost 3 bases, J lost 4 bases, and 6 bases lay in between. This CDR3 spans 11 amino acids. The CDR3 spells CSARAGETQYF. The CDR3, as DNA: TGCAGTGCTAGGGCCGGAGAGACCCAGTACTTC.

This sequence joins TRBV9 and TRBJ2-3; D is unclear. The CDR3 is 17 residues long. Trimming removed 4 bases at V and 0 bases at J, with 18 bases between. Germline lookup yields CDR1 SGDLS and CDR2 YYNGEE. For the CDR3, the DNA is TGTGCCAGCAGCCTCTCACGGCTGGAAACTAGCACAGATACGCAGTATTTT. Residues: CASSLSRLETSTDTQYF.

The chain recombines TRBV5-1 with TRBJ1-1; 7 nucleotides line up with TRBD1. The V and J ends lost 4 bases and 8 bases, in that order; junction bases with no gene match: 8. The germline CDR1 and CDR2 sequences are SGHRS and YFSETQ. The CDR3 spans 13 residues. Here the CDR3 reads CASSPAGTAEAFF. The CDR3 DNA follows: TGCGCCAGCAGCCCGGCCGGGACAGCGGAAGCTTTCTTT.

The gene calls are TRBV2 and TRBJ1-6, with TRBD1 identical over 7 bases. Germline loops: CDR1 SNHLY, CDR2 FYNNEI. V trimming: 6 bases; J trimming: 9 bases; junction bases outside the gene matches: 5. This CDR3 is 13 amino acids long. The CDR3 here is CASRGQPGSPLHF. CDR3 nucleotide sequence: TGTGCCAGCAGGGGACAGCCTGGTTCACCCCTCCACTTT.

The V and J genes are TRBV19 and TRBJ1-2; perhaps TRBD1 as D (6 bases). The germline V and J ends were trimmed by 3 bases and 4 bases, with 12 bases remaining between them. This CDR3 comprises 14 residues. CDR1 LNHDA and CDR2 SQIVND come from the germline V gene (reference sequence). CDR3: CASSIIRGPYGYTF. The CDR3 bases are TGTGCCAGTAGTATCATACGGGGGCCCTATGGCTACACCTTC. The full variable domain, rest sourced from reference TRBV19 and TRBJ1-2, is DGGITQSPKYLFRKEGQNVTLSCEQNLNHDAMYWYRQDPGQGLRLIYYSQIVNDFQKGDIAEGYSVSREKKESFPLTVTSAQKNPTAFYLCASSIIRGPYGYTFGSGTRLTVV.

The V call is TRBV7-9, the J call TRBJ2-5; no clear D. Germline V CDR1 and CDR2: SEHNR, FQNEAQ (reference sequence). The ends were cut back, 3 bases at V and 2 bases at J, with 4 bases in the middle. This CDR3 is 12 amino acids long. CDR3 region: CASSFSQETQYF. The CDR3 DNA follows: TGTGCCAGCAGCTTCTCGCAAGAGACCCAGTACTTC.

The CDR3: CASSVQGAEAFF. CDR3 bases: TGTGCCAGCAGCGTACAGGGGGCTGAAGCTTTCTTT. The chain employs TRBV7-8 and TRBJ1-1; 8 bases agree with TRBD1. CDR3 size: 12 residues. After removal of 5 bases from V and 6 bases from J, the junction contained 2 bases not matched to a gene. CDR1 is SGHVS and CDR2 is FQNEAQ in the germline V gene.

The chain's CDR3 is CASSRRRNEQFF. As DNA, the CDR3 is TGTGCCAGCAGCCGAAGACGGAATGAGCAGTTCTTC. This chain joins TRBV11-3 and TRBJ2-1; D unclear. The CDR3 is 12 amino acids. Germline V gives CDR1 SGHNT, CDR2 YENEEA. The V and J ends lost 5 bases and 7 bases respectively, with 9 bases between them.

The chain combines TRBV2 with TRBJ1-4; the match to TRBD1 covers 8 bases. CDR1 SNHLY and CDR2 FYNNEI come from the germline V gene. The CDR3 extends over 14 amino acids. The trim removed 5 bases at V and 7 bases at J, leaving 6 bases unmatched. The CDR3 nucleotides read TGTGCCAGCAGTCCAGGGGGCGCAGGTGAAAAACTGTTTTTT. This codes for CASSPGGAGEKLFF.

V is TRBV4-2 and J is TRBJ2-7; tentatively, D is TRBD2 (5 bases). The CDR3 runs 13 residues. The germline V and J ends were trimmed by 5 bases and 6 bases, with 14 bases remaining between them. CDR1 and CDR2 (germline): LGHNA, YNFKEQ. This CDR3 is CASSFEKRGEQYF. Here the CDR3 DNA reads TGTGCCAGCAGCTTTGAGAAACGGGGCGAGCAGTACTTC.

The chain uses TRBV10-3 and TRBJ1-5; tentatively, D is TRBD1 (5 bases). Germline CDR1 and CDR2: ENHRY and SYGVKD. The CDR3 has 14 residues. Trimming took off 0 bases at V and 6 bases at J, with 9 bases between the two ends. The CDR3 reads CAISESSGSQPQHF. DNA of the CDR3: TGTGCCATCAGTGAGTCGTCAGGGAGTCAGCCCCAGCATTTT.

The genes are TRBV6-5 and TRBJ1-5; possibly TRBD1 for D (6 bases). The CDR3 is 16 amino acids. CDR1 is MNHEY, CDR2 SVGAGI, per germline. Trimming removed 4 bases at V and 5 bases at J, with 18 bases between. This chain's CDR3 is CASSSGGQGRYQPQHF. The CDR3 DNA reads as TGTGCCAGCAGTTCCGGGGGCCAGGGAAGGTATCAGCCCCAGCATTTT.